Each of the 25 T cell receptor beta chains below was sequenced from the same sample in a study of prognosis after radiotherapy for stage I lung cancer. By two-round multiplex PCR, the TCR beta CDR3 was amplified from genomic DNA. Specific primers for each TRBV and TRBJ gene were what first-round PCR used. TCRdb called the multiplex PCR reads again in MiXCR, with one record for every CDR3 protein. Of around 14,000 distinct CDR3 sequences listed, roughly 29% were seen once; the top ten hold under 15%. The starting material was PBMCs, obtained before or after stereotactic body radiation therapy (not recorded which). These receptors were taken from a donor aged 50 or older with non-small cell lung cancer.

This clonotype was seen at least ten times. At one end the junction does not follow the germline gene, possibly because of a read error. CDR3 in amino acids: CASSGTSSHEQYF. The CDR3 nucleotides are TGTGCCAGTAGTGGGACTAGCTCCCACGAGCAGTACTTC. V and J are TRBV19 and TRBJ2-7; 9 positions agree with TRBD2. There are 13 residues in the CDR3. Looked up from germline, CDR1 is LNHDA and CDR2 is SQIVND (reference sequence).

This clonotype occurred many times. This chain links TRBV2 with TRBJ2-1; the D gene could be TRBD1 or TRBD2 (5 bases each). Germline V gene lookup returns CDR1 SNHLY and CDR2 FYNNEI. The CDR3 runs 14 residues. V shed 3 bases and J shed 7 bases, with 13 bases lying between them. Written as DNA, the CDR3 is TGTGCCAGCAGTGACTGGGGGAGAGGGAATGAGCAGTTCTTC. Protein product: CASSDWGRGNEQFF.

As for this clonotype: It is unclear where the CDR3 begins or ends on the DNA, so no DNA is shown, and the CDR3 is as TCRdb lists it. The chain couples TRBV28 to TRBJ2-7; the tabulated D call, TRBD1, remains unverified against the DNA. Ends included, the CDR3 has 16 residues. Germline values: CDR1 MDHEN, CDR2 SYDVKM. CDR3 amino acids: CASSQWGQGIDYEQYF.

This clonotype was detected many times. CDR3 sequence: CASSRGLNTEAFF. The CDR3 bases are TGTGCCAGTAGTAGAGGTTTGAACACTGAAGCTTTCTTT. The rearrangement uses TRBV19 and TRBJ1-1; D unresolved. CDR1 is LNHDA and CDR2 is SQIVND in the germline V gene (reference sequence). V lost 4 bases and J lost 0, with 6 bases in between. The CDR3 runs 13 residues.

By share, this clonotype ranks as medium-sized (0.01 to 0.1%). The chain links TRBV6-5 to TRBJ2-7; 11 bases are a match to TRBD1. The germline V gene has CDR1 MNHEY and CDR2 SVGAGI. The CDR3 runs to 15 residues. V dropped 6 bases and J dropped 8; count of bases not matched to a gene: 12. DNA for the CDR3: TGTGCCAGCAGGCCCACCGGGACAGGGGGAATTCAGCAGTACTTC. Its protein is CASRPTGTGGIQQYF.

This clonotype was seen repeatedly, ten times or more. The gene calls are TRBV7-9 and TRBJ1-2; D call uncertain. Germline V gene lookup returns CDR1 SEHNR and CDR2 FQNEAQ (reference sequence). The CDR3 has 16 amino acids. V was cut by 3 bases and J by 7 bases, with 21 bases left in between. In nucleotides, the CDR3 is TGTGCCAGCAGCTTTGGCGACCCACGTGGCAGTGGTGGCTACACCTTC. Encoded protein: CASSFGDPRGSGGYTF.

For this clonotype: A single base is all that separates this from a far larger clone, so a read error is likely. The chain uses TRBV19 and TRBJ2-5; D possibly corresponds to TRBD2 (6 bases). The germline V and J ends were trimmed by 5 bases and 11 bases, with 21 bases remaining between them. Germline CDR1 is LNHDA and CDR2 is SQIVND (reference sequence). CDR3 length: 14 residues. The CDR3: CASSLQTSYAEQYF. CDR3 DNA sequence: TGTGCCAGTAGTCTCCAGACTAGTTATGCTGAGCAGTACTTC.

In the case of this clonotype: This likely stems from a read error, as it lies one base from a far larger clone. V is TRBV6-8 and J is TRBJ1-3, with D tentatively TRBD1 (5 bases). CDR3 length: 15 residues. The V and J ends lost 7 bases and 3 bases respectively, with 16 bases between them. Germline values: CDR1 MNHGY, CDR2 SAAAGT. CDR3 nucleotide sequence: TGTGCCAGCAAATCCCGGGGCACGGATGGAAACACCATATATTTT. This codes for CASKSRGTDGNTIYF.

Many counts were recorded for this clonotype. The rearrangement uses TRBV12-3 or TRBV12-4 and TRBJ1-1; unclear D gene. The germline V and J ends were trimmed by 1 base and 4 bases, with 10 bases remaining between them. This CDR3 has 14 amino acids. DNA of the CDR3: TGTGCCAGCAGTTTAGGAGGGCGGGCCACTGAAGCTTTCTTT. It specifies CASSLGGRATEAFF.

Comment on this clonotype: One base away lies a much larger clone, so this may be a sequencing read error. The chain links TRBV28 to TRBJ2-4; D is undetermined. This CDR3 is built from 18 residues. CDR1 and CDR2 from the germline V gene are MDHEN and SYDVKM. The CDR3 loop reads CASSFWSVKEMAKNIQHF. CDR3 coding DNA: TGTGCCAGCAGTTTTTGGTCAGTAAAGGAAATGGCCAAAAACATTCAGCACTTC.

By share, this clonotype counts as medium-sized (0.01 to 0.1%). The rearrangement joins TRBV12-3 or TRBV12-4 to TRBJ1-1, with 8 bases aligning to TRBD1. V shed 5 bases and J 3 bases; nucleotides not matched to a gene: 5. The CDR3 loop spans 14 amino acids. The CDR3 DNA reads TGTGCCAGCAGTCTTCTACAGGGGGACACTGAAGCTTTCTTT. This encodes CASSLLQGDTEAFF.

As to this clonotype: A much larger clone sits a single nucleotide away, making a read error possible. The chain couples TRBV5-1 to TRBJ1-1; possibly TRBD1 for D (6 bases). The CDR3 consists of 14 residues. Germline CDR1 is SGHRS and CDR2 is YFSETQ. The ends were cut back, 3 bases at V and 3 bases at J, with 12 bases in the middle. The CDR3 protein is CASSWGKGDTEAFF. CDR3 DNA sequence: TGCGCCAGCAGCTGGGGGAAGGGGGACACTGAAGCTTTCTTT.

This clonotype was observed at least ten times. The chain has TRBV12-3 or TRBV12-4 and TRBJ2-5; TRBD2 agrees at 9 bases. The CDR3 has 16 residues. With V trimmed by 5 bases and J by 5 bases, 12 bases remained unmatched. The CDR3 nucleotides read TGTGCCAGCAGTCCCCCCGGGACTAGCCCTGTGGAGACCCAGTACTTC. Its protein is CASSPPGTSPVETQYF.

This clonotype is labeled medium-sized. This chain uses TRBV27 with TRBJ1-2; maybe TRBD1 (5 bases). V was shortened by 1 base and J by 2 bases, with 11 bases between the two germline ends. The germline V gene encodes CDR1 MNHEY and CDR2 SMNVEV (reference sequence). CDR3 length equals 15 residues. The CDR3 DNA reads TGTGCCAGCAGTTTATTGGGGGGATCCAACTATGGCTACACCTTC. Protein sequence: CASSLLGGSNYGYTF.

This clonotype was seen at least ten times. The chain carries TRBV5-5 and TRBJ1-6, with 8 bases that match TRBD1. J was trimmed by 10 bases and V by 3 bases; bases with no gene match: 9. Germline CDR1 and CDR2: SGHKS and YYEKEE (reference sequence). The CDR3 consists of 15 residues. The CDR3 loop is CASSSKDREDSPLHF. CDR3 DNA sequence: TGTGCCAGCAGCTCGAAGGACAGGGAAGACTCACCCCTCCACTTT.

This clonotype occurred many times. The chain joins TRBV20-1 to TRBJ2-5; D ambiguous. The germline V gene has CDR1 DFQATT and CDR2 SNEGSKA (reference sequence). This CDR3 comprises 11 residues. This CDR3 reads CSSRAEETQYF. The CDR3 DNA is TGCAGCTCACGGGCTGAGGAGACCCAGTACTTC.

By its share, this clonotype is medium-sized (0.01 to 0.1%). The gene calls are TRBV6-2 or TRBV6-3 and TRBJ1-2; D is ambiguous. The CDR3 spans 14 residues. V was cut by 5 bases and J by 4 bases, with 14 bases left in between. Germline CDR1 and CDR2: MNHEY and SVGEGT. The CDR3 DNA is TGTGCCAGCAGTGAACAAGGGTTAGCCTATGGCTACACCTTC. This sequence encodes CASSEQGLAYGYTF.

This clonotype was counted at least ten times. The genes are TRBV7-9 and TRBJ1-1, with D possibly being TRBD1 (5 bases). Between the trimmed V and J ends, which lost 1 base and 2 bases, there was a span of 11 bases. Germline V lookup: CDR1 SEHNR, CDR2 FQNEAQ (reference sequence). The CDR3 has 15 residues. DNA of the CDR3: TGTGCCAGCAGCTTAGATCGGCGGGGCAACACTGAAGCTTTCTTT. Its translation is CASSLDRRGNTEAFF.

This clonotype rates as large. The chain has TRBV12-3 or TRBV12-4 and TRBJ2-1; 7 bases align to TRBD2. Unmatched junction bases numbered 10, after V lost 3 bases and J lost 5 bases. The CDR3 has 16 amino acids. The CDR3 here is CASSFLGGSLNNEQFF. CDR3 in DNA: TGTGCCAGCAGTTTTTTGGGCGGGAGTCTGAACAATGAGCAGTTCTTC.

The table lists this clonotype with many counts. The chain combines TRBV29-1 with TRBJ2-3; TRBD1 matches 7 bases. The germline V gene encodes CDR1 SQVTM and CDR2 ANQGSEA. CDR3 length: 14 amino acids. With V trimmed by 2 bases and J by 2 bases, 4 bases remained unmatched. CDR3 nucleotide sequence: TGCAGCGTTGAACAGGGGGATACCACAGATACGCAGTATTTT. It specifies CSVEQGDTTDTQYF.

Notes on this clonotype: A much larger clone differs from this one at a single base, so this may be a read error. This chain links TRBV29-1 with TRBJ2-7; D remains unclear. Trimming took 8 bases from V and 2 from J, leaving 10 bases between them. CDR1 is SQVTM and CDR2 is ANQGSEA in the germline V gene. CDR3 length equals 11 residues. CDR3 region: CSFLGTYEQYF. In DNA, the CDR3 is TGCAGCTTCCTGGGGACCTACGAGCAGTACTTC.

There are many counts of this clonotype. The CDR3 DNA reads TGTGCCAGCAGCTTTAGCTCTGGGGGGCCCGGAGATACGCAGTATTTT. Protein product: CASSFSSGGPGDTQYF. The V call is TRBV9, the J call TRBJ2-3; D is possibly TRBD1 or TRBD2 (6 bases each). The V gene lost 4 bases and the J gene lost 5 bases, with 20 bases spanning the gap. The CDR3 length is 16 residues. Germline CDR1 and CDR2: SGDLS and YYNGEE.

This clonotype is termed medium-sized. The chain combines TRBV5-1 with TRBJ2-2, with a weak D call TRBD1 (6 bases). Trimming took 4 bases from V and 0 from J, leaving 16 bases between them. The CDR3 is 17 amino acids. The germline V gene encodes CDR1 SGHRS and CDR2 YFSETQ. This CDR3 is CASSQGTGSANTGELFF. In DNA, the CDR3 is TGCGCCAGCAGCCAGGGTACAGGGTCCGCGAACACCGGGGAGCTGTTTTTT.

Note on this clonotype: The junction differs from germline at one of its ends, possibly a read error. The J gene is TRBJ2-1, the V gene TRBV6-2 or TRBV6-3; the match to TRBD2 covers 8 bases. This CDR3 contains 18 residues. Germline assignment: CDR1 MNHEY and CDR2 SVGEGT. The CDR3 loop reads CASSLRGGSGTYYNGQFF. The CDR3 coding sequence is TGTGCCAGCAGTCTAAGGGGAGGTAGCGGGACGTACTACAATGGGCAGTTCTTC.

This clonotype occurred many times. The chain has TRBV12-3 or TRBV12-4 and TRBJ1-1, with a weak D call TRBD1 (5 bases). The CDR3 runs 14 residues. V was clipped by 6 bases and J by 0 bases, with 11 bases between them. CDR3 loop: CASRTGRVNTEAFF. In nucleotides, the CDR3 is TGTGCCAGCAGGACGGGACGGGTGAACACTGAAGCTTTCTTT.